These T cell receptor beta chains were read from a single sample in a study of cytomegalovirus exposure and HLA in healthy donors. Measured with immunoSEQ multiplex PCR; TCRdb has only the in-frame clones, and not every one. The table records over 100,000 clones, over 75% of them present only once. Sequencing used PBMCs. These receptors originate from a man between 60 and 75 years old in good health and CMV-seropositive. Both conserved end residues are part of each CDR3. D genes are given only for firm matches. Expanded clones are given a class, and other clones once, few, many or no size at all.

v_call: TRBV18; d_call: TRBD1; clone_size: .; j_call: TRBJ1-3; cdr3_aa: CASSSSTGGSGNTIYF; cdr3_nt: TGTGCCAGCTCAAGCAGCACAGGGGGCTCTGGAAACACCATATATTTT
v_call: TRBV6-5; d_call: .; clone_size: .; j_call: TRBJ1-2; cdr3_aa: CASRGGVAGIYGYTF; cdr3_nt: TGTGCCAGCAGGGGGGGAGTGGCAGGCATCTATGGCTACACCTTC
v_call: TRBV6-5; d_call: TRBD2; clone_size: .; j_call: TRBJ2-1; cdr3_aa: CASSSPLRGVDEQFF; cdr3_nt: TGTGCCAGCAGTTCCCCCTTGCGGGGGGTGGATGAGCAGTTCTTC
v_call: TRBV2; d_call: TRBD1; clone_size: .; j_call: TRBJ2-7; cdr3_aa: CASKVGGLGLYEQYF; cdr3_nt: TGTGCCAGCAAAGTAGGGGGCCTAGGGCTCTACGAGCAGTACTTC
v_call: TRBV18; d_call: .; clone_size: .; j_call: TRBJ1-2; cdr3_aa: CASSLSQENYGYTF; cdr3_nt: TGTGCCAGCTCACTCTCGCAGGAAAACTATGGCTACACCTTC
v_call: TRBV7-9; d_call: TRBD1; clone_size: .; j_call: TRBJ1-6; cdr3_aa: CASSLLRGSSYNSPLHF; cdr3_nt: TGTGCCAGCAGCTTACTCAGGGGGAGCTCCTATAATTCACCCCTCCACTTT
v_call: TRBV29-1; d_call: TRBD1; clone_size: .; j_call: TRBJ2-5; cdr3_aa: CSAPDRERQETQYF; cdr3_nt: TGCAGCGCCCCGGACAGGGAACGTCAAGAGACCCAGTACTTC
v_call: TRBV6-1; d_call: TRBD1; clone_size: .; j_call: TRBJ1-1; cdr3_aa: CASLRQGMNTEAFF; cdr3_nt: TGTGCCAGCCTACGACAGGGAATGAACACTGAAGCTTTCTTT
v_call: TRBV7-9; d_call: TRBD1; clone_size: .; j_call: TRBJ1-1; cdr3_aa: CASRFDRVTEAFF; cdr3_nt: TGTGCCAGCAGATTCGACAGGGTCACTGAAGCTTTCTTT
v_call: TRBV27; d_call: TRBD2; clone_size: few; j_call: TRBJ2-7; cdr3_aa: CASSLSGLAGAYEQYF; cdr3_nt: TGTGCCAGCAGTTTATCGGGACTAGCGGGGGCATACGAGCAGTACTTC
v_call: TRBV15; d_call: .; clone_size: .; j_call: TRBJ2-7; cdr3_aa: CAAGGDGTYEQYF; cdr3_nt: TGTGCCGCTGGCGGGGACGGTACCTACGAGCAGTACTTC
v_call: TRBV2; d_call: TRBD2; clone_size: .; j_call: TRBJ2-3; cdr3_aa: CASSDSGGIRGTQYF; cdr3_nt: TGTGCCAGCAGTGACAGCGGGGGGATTCGAGGTACGCAGTATTTT
v_call: TRBV29-1; d_call: .; clone_size: .; j_call: TRBJ2-5; cdr3_aa: CSVADSQETQYF; cdr3_nt: TGCAGCGTTGCGGACAGTCAAGAGACCCAGTACTTC
v_call: TRBV7-2; d_call: TRBD1; clone_size: .; j_call: TRBJ1-2; cdr3_aa: CAAGRGPGGYGYTF; cdr3_nt: TGTGCCGCCGGGCGGGGCCCAGGGGGATATGGCTACACCTTC
v_call: TRBV19; d_call: .; clone_size: few; j_call: TRBJ1-1; cdr3_aa: CASSIWQNTEAFF; cdr3_nt: TGTGCCAGTAGTATATGGCAGAACACTGAAGCTTTCTTT
v_call: TRBV27; d_call: .; clone_size: .; j_call: TRBJ1-6; cdr3_aa: CASSPRGGADNSPLHF; cdr3_nt: TGTGCCAGCAGTCCCCGGGGAGGGGCGGATAATTCACCCCTCCACTTT
v_call: TRBV5-1; d_call: .; clone_size: .; j_call: TRBJ2-6; cdr3_aa: CASSLGSSGANVLTF; cdr3_nt: TGCGCCAGCAGCTTGGGTAGCTCTGGGGCCAACGTCCTGACTTTC
v_call: TRBV6-5; d_call: .; clone_size: .; j_call: TRBJ2-1; cdr3_aa: CASSSTGNEQFF; cdr3_nt: TGTGCCAGCAGTTCCACCGGCAATGAGCAGTTCTTC
v_call: TRBV6-6; d_call: TRBD1; clone_size: .; j_call: TRBJ1-1; cdr3_aa: CASSWNQGGTEAFF; cdr3_nt: TGTGCCAGCAGTTGGAACCAGGGGGGCACTGAAGCTTTCTTT
v_call: TRBV6-5; d_call: .; clone_size: .; j_call: TRBJ2-7; cdr3_aa: CASSRWDILSYEQYF; cdr3_nt: TGTGCCAGCAGTCGTTGGGACATCCTCTCCTACGAGCAGTACTTC
v_call: TRBV5-4; d_call: .; clone_size: .; j_call: TRBJ2-7; cdr3_aa: CASTIPSSEEQYF; cdr3_nt: TGTGCCAGCACCATCCCATCGTCGGAGGAGCAGTACTTC
v_call: TRBV7-9; d_call: .; clone_size: .; j_call: TRBJ1-2; cdr3_aa: CSSSPRDSYGYTF; cdr3_nt: TGTTCCAGCAGCCCAAGAGATAGCTATGGCTACACCTTC
v_call: TRBV7-2; d_call: TRBD1; clone_size: few; j_call: TRBJ1-5; cdr3_aa: CASSLVGRGTGQPQHF; cdr3_nt: TGTGCCAGCAGCTTAGTCGGCAGGGGGACGGGTCAGCCCCAGCATTTT
v_call: TRBV25-1; d_call: .; clone_size: .; j_call: TRBJ1-2; cdr3_aa: CASSEFHREAGYTF; cdr3_nt: TGTGCCAGCAGTGAATTCCATAGGGAGGCGGGCTACACCTTC
v_call: TRBV5-1; d_call: .; clone_size: .; j_call: TRBJ2-2; cdr3_aa: CASGTPSGTGELFF; cdr3_nt: TGCGCCAGCGGGACACCATCGGGCACCGGGGAGCTGTTTTTT
v_call: TRBV27; d_call: TRBD2; clone_size: .; j_call: TRBJ2-4; cdr3_aa: CASSPSSVGWGGAKNIQYF; cdr3_nt: TGTGCCAGCAGTCCCTCCTCGGTGGGGTGGGGAGGGGCCAAAAACATTCAGTACTTC
v_call: TRBV19; d_call: .; clone_size: few; j_call: TRBJ1-1; cdr3_aa: CASRGDLRGTTEAFF; cdr3_nt: TGTGCCAGTAGGGGAGATCTCAGGGGAACCACTGAAGCTTTCTTT
v_call: TRBV7-7; d_call: .; clone_size: .; j_call: TRBJ2-3; cdr3_aa: CASSLGLGGGIDTQYF; cdr3_nt: TGTGCCAGCAGCTTAGGGCTTGGGGGGGGCATCGATACGCAGTATTTT
v_call: TRBV10-2; d_call: .; clone_size: once; j_call: TRBJ2-7; cdr3_aa: CASSEAGGEQYF; cdr3_nt: TGCGCCAGCAGTGAAGCCGGGGGCGAGCAGTACTTC
v_call: TRBV5-6; d_call: .; clone_size: few; j_call: TRBJ2-7; cdr3_aa: CASSLEGGLQYF; cdr3_nt: TGTGCCAGCAGCTTGGAAGGAGGACTTCAGTACTTC
v_call: TRBV19; d_call: .; clone_size: .; j_call: TRBJ2-7; cdr3_aa: CATQGGGTGFYEQYF; cdr3_nt: TGTGCCACCCAGGGGGGAGGGACAGGCTTCTACGAGCAGTACTTC
v_call: TRBV27; d_call: TRBD1; clone_size: .; j_call: TRBJ1-1; cdr3_aa: CASSLSRQGKTEAFF; cdr3_nt: TGTGCCAGCAGTTTATCGAGACAGGGAAAGACTGAAGCTTTCTTT
v_call: TRBV29-1; d_call: .; clone_size: .; j_call: TRBJ1-3; cdr3_aa: CSVRVSGNTIYF; cdr3_nt: TGCAGCGTTCGGGTATCTGGAAACACCATATATTTT
v_call: TRBV7-8; d_call: .; clone_size: .; j_call: TRBJ1-4; cdr3_aa: CASSHYIGANEKLFF; cdr3_nt: TGTGCCAGCAGTCATTACATAGGGGCTAATGAAAAACTGTTTTTT
v_call: TRBV27; d_call: TRBD1; clone_size: once; j_call: TRBJ2-5; cdr3_aa: CASSFSPEVGGETQYF; cdr3_nt: TGTGCCAGCAGTTTCTCCCCTGAGGTAGGGGGCGAGACCCAGTACTTC
v_call: TRBV19; d_call: .; clone_size: .; j_call: TRBJ1-1; cdr3_aa: CASSQYREEAFF; cdr3_nt: TGTGCCAGTAGCCAATACAGGGAAGAAGCTTTCTTT
v_call: TRBV19; d_call: .; clone_size: once; j_call: TRBJ1-5; cdr3_aa: CATQGMGSNQPQHF; cdr3_nt: TGTGCCACCCAGGGGATGGGGAGCAATCAGCCCCAGCATTTT
v_call: TRBV4-2; d_call: TRBD2; clone_size: .; j_call: TRBJ2-3; cdr3_aa: CASSSQPLAGGLSTDTQYF; cdr3_nt: TGTGCCAGCAGCTCCCAACCCCTAGCGGGGGGGCTAAGCACAGATACGCAGTATTTT
v_call: TRBV13; d_call: TRBD1; clone_size: .; j_call: TRBJ2-2; cdr3_aa: CASRFRGPGELFF; cdr3_nt: TGTGCCAGCAGATTCAGGGGGCCCGGGGAGCTGTTTTTT
v_call: TRBV6-4; d_call: .; clone_size: .; j_call: TRBJ1-6; cdr3_aa: CASSSGMPFGSPLHF; cdr3_nt: TGTGCCAGCAGTTCCGGGATGCCTTTTGGGTCACCCCTCCACTTT
v_call: TRBV11-2; d_call: .; clone_size: .; j_call: TRBJ1-1; cdr3_aa: CASSPRTGGTEAFF; cdr3_nt: TGTGCCAGCAGCCCACGAACGGGAGGCACTGAAGCTTTCTTT
v_call: TRBV30; d_call: TRBD1; clone_size: .; j_call: TRBJ2-3; cdr3_aa: CAWETGVTQYF; cdr3_nt: TGTGCCTGGGAAACAGGGGTTACGCAGTATTTT
v_call: TRBV28; d_call: TRBD2; clone_size: few; j_call: TRBJ2-5; cdr3_aa: CASSGLAGGQETQYF; cdr3_nt: TGTGCCAGCAGTGGGTTAGCGGGGGGCCAAGAGACCCAGTACTTC
v_call: TRBV11-2; d_call: .; clone_size: .; j_call: TRBJ1-1; cdr3_aa: CASRERQNTEAFF; cdr3_nt: TGTGCCAGCAGGGAAAGACAGAACACTGAAGCTTTCTTT
v_call: TRBV12-5; d_call: .; clone_size: once; j_call: TRBJ1-4; cdr3_aa: CASGLSPVEKLFF; cdr3_nt: TGTGCTAGTGGTTTGTCCCCCGTTGAAAAACTGTTTTTT
v_call: TRBV7-9; d_call: TRBD1; clone_size: many; j_call: TRBJ1-5; cdr3_aa: CASSLGQGRPQHF; cdr3_nt: TGTGCCAGCAGCTTAGGACAGGGACGGCCCCAGCATTTT
v_call: TRBV28; d_call: TRBD1; clone_size: .; j_call: TRBJ2-3; cdr3_aa: CASRGQGESTDTQYF; cdr3_nt: TGTGCCAGCAGGGGACAGGGCGAGAGCACAGATACGCAGTATTTT